Each of the 6 T cell receptor beta chains below was sequenced from the same sample in a study of memory CD4+ T cells and cytomegalovirus serostatus. Single viable CD3+CD4+CD8-CD45RO+ cells were sorted as the memory CD4+ T cells. Here immunoSEQ multiplex PCR was the method, and the copy in TCRdb shows in-frame clones only, minus some. In the table there are over 75,000 clones, 75% to 85% of which are singletons. Sequences were obtained from memory CD4+ T cells from blood. These receptors originate from an adult in good health and CMV-seropositive.

The chain is built from TRBV6-6 and TRBJ1-5; the D is unclear. Germline V gives CDR1 MNHNY, CDR2 SVGAGI (reference sequence). V shed 8 bases and J shed 3 bases, with 11 bases lying between them. The CDR3 contains 13 residues. The CDR3 sequence is CASRPGPNQPQHF. As DNA, the CDR3 is TGTGCCAGCCGACCGGGCCCCAATCAGCCCCAGCATTTT.

This clone was found once. The CDR3 spells CASTPSGGTPSLSGNTIYF. CDR3 sequence (DNA): TGTGCCAGCACCCCTTCGGGCGGGACGCCCTCGTTGAGCGGAAACACCATATATTTT. This chain links TRBV7-2 with TRBJ1-3, with a tentative D call TRBD1 (5 bases). From germline, CDR1 is SGHTA and CDR2 FQGNSA. The CDR3 length is 19 residues. Trimming took 7 bases from V and 4 from J, leaving 29 bases between them. The full variable domain, its missing parts supplied by reference TRBV7-2 and TRBJ1-3, is GAGVSQSPSNKVTEKGKDVELRCDPISGHTALYWYRQSLGQGLEFLIYFQGNSAPDKSGLPSDRFSAERTGGSVSTLTIQRTQQEDSAVYLCASTPSGGTPSLSGNTIYFGEGSWLTVV.

This sequence joins TRBV7-2 and TRBJ2-7; maybe TRBD2 (6 bases). Trimming cost V 1 base and J 4 bases, with 14 bases left between them. CDR1 is SGHTA, CDR2 FQGNSA, per germline. This CDR3 is built from 15 residues. CDR3 in amino acids: CASSLVPSARYEQYF. CDR3 in DNA: TGTGCCAGCAGCTTAGTCCCTAGCGCACGATACGAGCAGTACTTC. The full variable domain, completed using reference TRBV7-2 and TRBJ2-7, is GAGVSQSPSNKVTEKGKDVELRCDPISGHTALYWYRQSLGQGLEFLIYFQGNSAPDKSGLPSDRFSAERTGGSVSTLTIQRTQQEDSAVYLCASSLVPSARYEQYFGPGTRLTVT.

The chain links TRBV4-2 to TRBJ2-2; D not certain. The germline V and J ends were trimmed by 1 base and 1 base, with 4 bases remaining between them. The CDR3 extends over 14 amino acids. Germline V gives CDR1 LGHNA, CDR2 YNFKEQ. CDR3 protein: CASSQVGNTGELFF. Written as DNA, the CDR3 is TGTGCCAGCAGCCAAGTCGGGAACACCGGGGAGCTGTTTTTT.

The chain couples TRBV6-6 to TRBJ1-1; 7 nucleotides match TRBD1. Trimming removed 7 bases from V and 5 bases from J; junction bases left unmatched: 10. CDR1 and CDR2 (germline): MNHNY, SVGAGI (reference sequence). This CDR3 is 14 amino acids long. CDR3: CASIKKTGSTEAFF. CDR3 sequence (DNA): TGTGCCAGCATTAAGAAGACAGGGAGTACTGAAGCTTTCTTT.

The chain uses TRBV5-1 and TRBJ2-7; possibly TRBD2 for D (6 bases). The CDR3 has 16 amino acids. V lost 4 bases and J 0 bases, leaving 17 bases between the germline ends. In germline, CDR1 is SGHRS, CDR2 YFSETQ. In DNA form, the CDR3 reads TGCGCCAGCAGCCCCGGATCGGGGGACGGCTCCTACGAGCAGTACTTC. Translating it yields CASSPGSGDGSYEQYF.